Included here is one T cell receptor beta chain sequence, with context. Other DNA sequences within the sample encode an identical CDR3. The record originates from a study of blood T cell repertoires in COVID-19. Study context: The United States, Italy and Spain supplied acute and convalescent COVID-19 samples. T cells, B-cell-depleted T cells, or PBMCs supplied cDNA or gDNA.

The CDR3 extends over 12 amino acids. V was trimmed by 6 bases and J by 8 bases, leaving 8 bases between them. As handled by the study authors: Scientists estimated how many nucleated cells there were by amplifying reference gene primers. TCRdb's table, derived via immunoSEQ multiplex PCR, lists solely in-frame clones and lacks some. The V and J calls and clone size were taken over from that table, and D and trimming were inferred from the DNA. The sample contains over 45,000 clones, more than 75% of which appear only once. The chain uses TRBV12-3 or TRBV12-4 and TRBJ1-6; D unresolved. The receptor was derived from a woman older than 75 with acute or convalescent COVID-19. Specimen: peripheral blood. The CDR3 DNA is TGTGCCAGCAGGCCGCGAGATTCACCCCTCCACTTT. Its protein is CASRPRDSPLHF.